Following are 6 T cell receptor beta chains from one sample sequenced in a study of T cell responses to AZD1222 COVID-19 vaccine. Repertoires were generated with immunoSEQ multiplex PCR, while TCRdb's copy carries only in-frame clones and drops some. The sample has about 140,000 clones, more than 75% seen once; the top ten hold roughly 4.3%. The sample here was peripheral blood, taken on day 0 of AZD1222 vaccination. These TCRs come from an adult in good health.

The rearrangement links TRBV5-4 to TRBJ1-1; the match to TRBD1 covers 7 bases. CDR1 SGHNT and CDR2 YYREEE come from the germline V gene (reference sequence). V shed 0 bases, J shed 1 base, and the junction held 3 bases outside the gene matches. The CDR3 has 15 residues. The CDR3 DNA follows: TGTGCCAGCAGCTTGGAGGGGGCCCGGAACACTGAAGCTTTCTTT. This encodes CASSLEGARNTEAFF.

J is TRBJ1-2 and V is TRBV28, with 8 bases fitting TRBD1. Germline CDR1 is MDHEN and CDR2 is SYDVKM. The CDR3 has 18 residues. Trimming cost V 3 bases and J 8 bases; bases outside gene matches: 20. The CDR3 DNA reads as TGTGCCAGCAGTTTCCTAACCGGACAGGGCCGTCGTCATACGGGCTACACCTTC. Translated: CASSFLTGQGRRHTGYTF.

The chain is built from TRBV23-1 and TRBJ1-1; the D is unclear. TRBV23-1 is identified as an open reading frame with a role that is uncertain. V was pared by 3 bases and J by 4 bases, with 12 bases between. The CDR3 covers 14 residues. The CDR3 DNA reads TGCGCCAGCAGTCATCGCGCCCCGGGCACTGAAGCTTTCTTT. This encodes CASSHRAPGTEAFF.

The chain employs TRBV20-1 and TRBJ1-2; possibly TRBD1 for D (6 bases). Per germline, CDR1 DFQATT and CDR2 SNEGSKA (reference sequence). This CDR3 has 13 residues. V was pared by 3 bases and J by 4 bases, with 12 bases between. The CDR3 region has the DNA TGCAGTGCTAGTGGCAGGGGAGGCTATGGCTACACCTTC. Translation: CSASGRGGYGYTF.

This clone showed up just once. The chain links TRBV5-1 to TRBJ2-5; 8 positions match TRBD2. CDR3 length: 16 amino acids. CDR1 and CDR2 (germline): SGHRS, YFSETQ. The trim removed 3 bases at V and 3 bases at J, leaving 10 bases unmatched. DNA of the CDR3: TGCGCCAGCAGCTGGTCGGCGGGGGGACCGGAAGAGACCCAGTACTTC. This gives the protein CASSWSAGGPEETQYF.

This clone was picked up a small number of times. The chain is built from TRBV12-3 or TRBV12-4 and TRBJ1-2; D uncertain. The CDR3 is made up of 13 amino acids. Trimming took off 2 bases at V and 8 bases at J, with 12 bases between the two ends. The CDR3 protein is CASSLQMSRGYTF. As DNA, the CDR3 is TGTGCCAGCAGTTTACAAATGAGTCGGGGCTACACCTTC.